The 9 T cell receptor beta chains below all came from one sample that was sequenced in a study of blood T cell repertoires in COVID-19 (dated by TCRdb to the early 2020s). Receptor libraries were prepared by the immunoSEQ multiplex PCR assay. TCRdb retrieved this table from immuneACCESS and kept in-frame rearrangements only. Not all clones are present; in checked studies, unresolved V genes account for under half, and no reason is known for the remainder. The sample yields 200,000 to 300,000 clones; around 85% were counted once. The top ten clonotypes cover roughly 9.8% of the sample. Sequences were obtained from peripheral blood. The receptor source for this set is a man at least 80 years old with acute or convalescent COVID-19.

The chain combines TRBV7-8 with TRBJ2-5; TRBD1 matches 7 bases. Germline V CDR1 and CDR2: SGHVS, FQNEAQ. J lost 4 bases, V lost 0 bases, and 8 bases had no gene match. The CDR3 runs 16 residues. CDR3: CASSLAHRGGVETQYF. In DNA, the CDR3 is TGTGCCAGCAGCTTAGCGCACAGGGGTGGTGTAGAGACCCAGTACTTC.

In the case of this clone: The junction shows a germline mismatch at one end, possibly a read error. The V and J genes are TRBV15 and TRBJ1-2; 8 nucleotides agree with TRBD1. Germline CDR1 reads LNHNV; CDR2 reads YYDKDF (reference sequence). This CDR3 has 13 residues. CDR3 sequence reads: CATSSSRQGAKSF. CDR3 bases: TGTGCCACCAGCAGCTCGAGGCAGGGGGCTAAGTCCTTC.

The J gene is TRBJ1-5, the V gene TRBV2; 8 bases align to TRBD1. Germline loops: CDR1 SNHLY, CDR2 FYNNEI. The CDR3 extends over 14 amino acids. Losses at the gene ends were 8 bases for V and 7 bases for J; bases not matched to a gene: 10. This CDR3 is CASLQDRDIQPQHF. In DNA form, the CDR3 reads TGTGCCAGCCTTCAGGACAGGGATATACAGCCCCAGCATTTT.

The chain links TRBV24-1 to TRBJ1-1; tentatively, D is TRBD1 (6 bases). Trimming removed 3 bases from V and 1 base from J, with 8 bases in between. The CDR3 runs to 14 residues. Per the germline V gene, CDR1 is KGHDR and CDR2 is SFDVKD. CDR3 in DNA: TGTGCCACCAGTGATCAGGGGAAGAACACTGAAGCTTTCTTT. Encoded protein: CATSDQGKNTEAFF.

As DNA, the CDR3 is TGTGCCAGCTCACCACAACGCGCGGCGGGGGGGTCTCATGGCTACACCTTC. Amino acid sequence: CASSPQRAAGGSHGYTF. This chain uses TRBV18 with TRBJ1-2; D is possibly TRBD1 (5 bases). This CDR3 comprises 17 residues. CDR1 is KGHSH and CDR2 is LQKENI in the germline V gene. Trimming took 1 base from V and 6 from J, leaving 21 bases between them.

The CDR3 bases are TGTGCCAGTAGTATAGATTGGCCGGGGAGGAGGGGGCGAAACACTGAAGCTTTCTTT. It specifies CASSIDWPGRRGRNTEAFF. The chain is built from TRBV19 and TRBJ1-1; TRBD1 matches at 7 bases. J gave up 2 bases and V 0 bases, and 15 bases lay outside the gene matches. The length of the CDR3 is 19 residues. Germline CDR1 reads LNHDA; CDR2 reads SQIVND (reference sequence). Full variable domain (outside the CDR3, taken from reference TRBV19 and TRBJ1-1): DGGITQSPKYLFRKEGQNVTLSCEQNLNHDAMYWYRQDPGQGLRLIYYSQIVNDFQKGDIAEGYSVSREKKESFPLTVTSAQKNPTAFYLCASSIDWPGRRGRNTEAFFGQGTRLTVV.

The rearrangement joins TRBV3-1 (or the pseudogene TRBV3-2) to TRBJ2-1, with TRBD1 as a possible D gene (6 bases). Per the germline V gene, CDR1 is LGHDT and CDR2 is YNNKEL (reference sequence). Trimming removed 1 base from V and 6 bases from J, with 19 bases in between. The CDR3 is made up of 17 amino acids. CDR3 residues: CASSQVPEPPRGNEQFF. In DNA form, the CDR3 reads TGTGCCAGCAGCCAAGTCCCTGAACCTCCCAGGGGCAATGAGCAGTTCTTC.

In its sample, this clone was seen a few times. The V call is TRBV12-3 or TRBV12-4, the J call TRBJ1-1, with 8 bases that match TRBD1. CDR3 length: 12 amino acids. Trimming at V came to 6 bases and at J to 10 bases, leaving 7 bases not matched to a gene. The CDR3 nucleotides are TGTGCCAGCAGCCCGTTCGACAGGGGAGCTTTCTTT. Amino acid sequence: CASSPFDRGAFF.

The chain's CDR3 is CASSMKGQEGRGAFF. CDR3 sequence (DNA): TGTGCCAGTAGTATGAAGGGGCAGGAGGGTAGAGGGGCTTTCTTT. This sequence joins TRBV19 and TRBJ1-1; tentative D call: TRBD1 (5 bases). This CDR3 has 15 amino acids. Germline-derived CDR1 and CDR2 are LNHDA and SQIVND (reference sequence). Trimming stripped 3 bases from V and 11 bases from J, with 22 bases between.